The sample holds a few counts of the clone carrying this T cell receptor beta chain. The data were obtained in a study of blood T cell repertoires in COVID-19. The overall study: Sites in the United States, Italy and Spain provided acute and convalescent COVID-19 samples. Sample material is recorded as cDNA or gDNA derived from T cells, B-cell-depleted T cells, or PBMCs.

The CDR3 totals 13 residues. Germline V CDR1 and CDR2: MDHEN, SYDVKM. Trimming pared 1 base from V and 1 base from J, leaving 4 bases between. Original handling: Using reference gene primer amplification, nucleated cell counts were estimated. TCRdb's table, derived via immunoSEQ multiplex PCR, lists solely in-frame clones and lacks some. The V and J calls and clone size are taken from that table; D and trimming were inferred from the DNA. The data contain about 120,000 clones, about 90% of them seen just once; the ten biggest clones take up roughly 29%. The source is a woman in her 70s with acute or convalescent COVID-19. The chain employs TRBV28 and TRBJ1-1; no definite D call. Sequences were obtained from peripheral blood. The CDR3 loop reads CASSLSQNTEAFF. The CDR3, as DNA: TGTGCCAGCAGTTTATCCCAGAACACTGAAGCTTTCTTT.